A single sample is the source of the 23 T cell receptor beta chains below, sequenced in a study of Ad26.COV2.S vaccination and SARS-CoV-2 variants. Treatment given: some 20 received Ad26.COV2.S at low or high dose, single or two shots; about 5 received placebo; per-sample allocation not given. Samples came from day 63 after the first vaccine or placebo injection. Only in-frame clones appear in the TCRdb table, and some are missing; sequencing was by immunoSEQ multiplex PCR. The table records hundreds of thousands of clones, about nine tenths of them present only once. Sequenced here: peripheral blood, sampled in a trial of Ad26.COV2.S vaccine versus placebo. These receptors all stem from a person aged 18-65 years who received the Ad26.COV2.S COVID-19 vaccine or a placebo.

This clone is a singleton in its sample. V and J are TRBV4-3 and TRBJ2-2; D gene ambiguous. The V and J ends lost 2 bases and 8 bases respectively, with 15 bases between them. The CDR3 sequence is 15 residues long. Germline CDR1 is LGHNA and CDR2 is YSLEER. The CDR3 DNA reads TGCGCCAGCAGCCAACTTGCCCGGTCAGCAGGGGAGCTGTTTTTT. Protein product: CASSQLARSAGELFF.

The chain recombines TRBV4-1 with TRBJ1-3; 7 bases align to TRBD1. This CDR3 is 18 amino acids long. J lost 0 bases, V lost 2 bases, and 10 bases had no gene match. CDR1 and CDR2 from the germline V gene are MGHRA and YSYEKL. The DNA of the CDR3 is TGCGCCAGCAGCCAATCGATAGGGGGCGGAAACTCTGGAAACACCATATATTTT. This encodes CASSQSIGGGNSGNTIYF.

In this sample, this clone turned up a few times. The V call is TRBV4-3, the J call TRBJ2-7, with 9 bases matching TRBD2. The CDR3 covers 15 residues. CDR1 LGHNA and CDR2 YSLEER come from the germline V gene. The J segment lost 2 bases and the V segment lost 1 base, leaving 3 bases of the junction unmatched. This CDR3 reads CASSQVAGGPYEQYF. The CDR3 region has the DNA TGCGCCAGCAGCCAAGTGGCGGGAGGGCCCTACGAGCAGTACTTC.

This chain uses TRBV6-2 or TRBV6-3 with TRBJ1-2; D gene unclear. This CDR3 is 13 amino acids long. Between the trimmed V and J ends, which lost 4 bases and 2 bases, there was a span of 8 bases. Germline V lookup: CDR1 MNHEY, CDR2 SVGEGT. The CDR3 DNA reads as TGTGCCAGCAGTTCCGGATTAAACTATGGCTACACCTTC. This sequence encodes CASSSGLNYGYTF.

This chain links TRBV11-3 with TRBJ2-2; a possible D gene is TRBD1 (6 bases). This CDR3 has 13 amino acids. The V gene's germline CDR1 is SGHNT and CDR2 YENEEA. The germline V and J ends were trimmed by 5 bases and 6 bases, with 10 bases remaining between them. For the CDR3, the DNA is TGTGCCAGCAGCGTTAACAGGGCCGGGGAGCTGTTTTTT. Its protein is CASSVNRAGELFF.

The chain combines TRBV11-2 with TRBJ1-1; possible D gene TRBD1, 5 bases. Looked up from germline, CDR1 is SGHAT and CDR2 is FQNNGV. This CDR3 is 13 amino acids long. V dropped 2 bases and J dropped 1 base, with 5 bases sitting between them. In DNA form, the CDR3 reads TGTGCCAGCAGCTTAACAGGGAACACTGAAGCTTTCTTT. Protein sequence: CASSLTGNTEAFF.

This chain uses TRBV9 with TRBJ2-7; D is undetermined. The germline V gene has CDR1 SGDLS and CDR2 YYNGEE. The CDR3 extends over 15 amino acids. Trimming cost V 0 bases and J 2 bases, with 12 bases left between them. The CDR3 region is CASSVGHGPTYEQYF. The DNA for the CDR3 is TGTGCCAGCAGCGTAGGGCACGGCCCGACCTACGAGCAGTACTTC.

The sample holds many counts of this clone. This chain uses TRBV9 with TRBJ1-3; D is perhaps TRBD1 (6 bases). The CDR3 is made up of 17 amino acids. CDR1 and CDR2 (germline): SGDLS, YYNGEE. Trimming pared 3 bases from V and 2 bases from J, leaving 18 bases between. The CDR3 region has the DNA TGTGCCAGCAGCGAGAGAGGTCAGGGGCAACCTGGAAACACCATATATTTT. As protein: CASSERGQGQPGNTIYF.

The chain is built from TRBV28 and TRBJ2-2; 8 nucleotides agree with TRBD2. This CDR3 has 16 residues. CDR1 MDHEN and CDR2 SYDVKM come from the germline V gene. V lost 3 bases and J lost 4; bases outside the gene matches: 7. CDR3 nucleotides: TGTGCCAGCAGTTTCGCCGGGGGGGGAGCCACCGGGGAGCTGTTTTTT. Translating it yields CASSFAGGGATGELFF.

The chain employs TRBV30 and TRBJ1-2; D unresolved. Germline loops: CDR1 GTSNPN, CDR2 SVGIG (reference sequence). The CDR3 length is 13 residues. Trimming removed 3 bases from V and 8 bases from J, with 16 bases in between. The CDR3 is CAWSINSAGGYTF. The CDR3, as DNA: TGTGCCTGGAGCATAAATTCAGCGGGCGGCTACACCTTC.

In its sample, this clone was seen a few times. The V gene is TRBV19, the J gene TRBJ2-7; 8 nucleotides align to TRBD2. V shed 3 bases, J shed 7 bases, and the junction held 14 bases outside the gene matches. Germline values: CDR1 LNHDA, CDR2 SQIVND (reference sequence). This CDR3 spans 16 amino acids. CDR3 in amino acids: CASSITPGLVVHEQYF. DNA for the CDR3: TGTGCCAGTAGTATCACACCGGGACTAGTAGTACATGAGCAGTACTTC.

The rearrangement joins TRBV6-5 to TRBJ2-2, with no clear D. The CDR3 covers 15 residues. Per the germline V gene, CDR1 is MNHEY and CDR2 is SVGAGI. Deletions cut 5 bases from V and 2 bases from J, with 12 bases between. The CDR3 here is CASSPLGYNTGELFF. The CDR3 DNA is TGTGCCAGCAGTCCGCTCGGTTATAACACCGGGGAGCTGTTTTTT.

The gene calls are TRBV7-8 and TRBJ2-1; no clear D. Trimming pared 5 bases from V and 6 bases from J, leaving 8 bases between. The CDR3 spans 12 residues. Per the germline V gene, CDR1 is SGHVS and CDR2 is FQNEAQ. In nucleotides, the CDR3 is TGTGCCAGCAGCCGACCAGGCAATGAGCAGTTCTTC. This encodes CASSRPGNEQFF. Complete variable domain (other parts from reference TRBV7-8 and TRBJ2-1): GAGVSQSPRYKVAKRGQDVALRCDPISGHVSLFWYQQALGQGPEFLTYFQNEAQLDKSGLPSDRFFAERPEGSVSTLKIQRTQQEDSAVYLCASSRPGNEQFFGPGTRLTVL.

This clone showed up just once. The chain has TRBV5-6 and TRBJ1-3; the D is unclear. Germline values: CDR1 SGHDT, CDR2 YYEEEE. This CDR3 is built from 14 residues. Deletions cut 4 bases from V and 2 bases from J, with 10 bases between. CDR3 DNA sequence: TGTGCCAGCAGCCCCCGTGGGGCTGGAAACACCATATATTTT. Amino acid sequence: CASSPRGAGNTIYF.

This clone has only a few counts. The V call is TRBV28, the J call TRBJ2-1; a weak D match, TRBD1 (5 bases). The CDR3 consists of 16 residues. V was cut by 4 bases and J by 10 bases, with 23 bases left in between. Germline assignment: CDR1 MDHEN and CDR2 SYDVKM. DNA of the CDR3: TGTGCCAGCAGTTCCCGGACGAGACAGTATCGGACAGAGCAGTTCTTC. This encodes CASSSRTRQYRTEQFF.

This chain uses TRBV6-5 with TRBJ1-6; the match to TRBD1 covers 7 bases. V trimming: 7 bases; J trimming: 7 bases; junction bases outside the gene matches: 10. The CDR3 totals 15 residues. Germline CDR1 is MNHEY and CDR2 is SVGAGI. Here the CDR3 DNA reads TGTGCCAGCAAGGGACAGCCTCTAGGCAATTCACCCCTCCACTTT. As protein: CASKGQPLGNSPLHF.

The V call is TRBV19, the J call TRBJ2-7; weak D call: TRBD1 (6 bases). The CDR3 spans 17 residues. The ends were cut back, 4 bases at V and 0 bases at J, with 19 bases in the middle. Germline V CDR1 and CDR2: LNHDA, SQIVND (reference sequence). The CDR3 region is CASSTKAGTPSSYEQYF. CDR3 DNA: TGTGCCAGTAGTACCAAGGCCGGGACACCGAGCTCCTACGAGCAGTACTTC.

V usage is TRBV3-1 (or the pseudogene TRBV3-2) and J usage is TRBJ2-3; D is perhaps TRBD1 (6 bases). CDR1 and CDR2 (germline): LGHDT, YNNKEL (reference sequence). The V and J ends lost 2 bases and 4 bases respectively, with 13 bases between them. This CDR3 has 15 amino acids. The CDR3 here is CASSQQTGFADTQYF. The CDR3 nucleotides are TGTGCCAGCAGCCAACAGACAGGCTTCGCAGATACGCAGTATTTT.

The V and J genes are TRBV30 and TRBJ1-5; D unresolved. The V gene's germline CDR1 is GTSNPN and CDR2 SVGIG (reference sequence). V was trimmed by 2 bases and J by 4 bases, leaving 9 bases between them. The length of the CDR3 is 13 residues. The CDR3 bases are TGTGCCTGGAGTCGCAGAATGAATCAGCCCCAGCATTTT. Its translation: CAWSRRMNQPQHF.

The V gene is TRBV5-6, the J gene TRBJ1-4, with D hard to call. The germline V and J ends were trimmed by 4 bases and 4 bases, with 5 bases remaining between them. The germline CDR1 and CDR2 sequences are SGHDT and YYEEEE. This CDR3 is built from 12 residues. CDR3 coding DNA: TGTGCCAGCAGCCAGGTTAATGAAAAACTGTTTTTT. Its protein product is CASSQVNEKLFF.

This chain connects TRBV9 to TRBJ2-5, with D tentatively TRBD1 or TRBD2 (6 bases each). The V and J ends lost 4 bases and 1 base respectively, with 17 bases between them. Germline V CDR1 and CDR2: SGDLS, YYNGEE. The CDR3 contains 16 residues. The CDR3 protein is CASSRRGGTIQETQYF. Written as DNA, the CDR3 is TGTGCCAGCAGCCGAAGAGGGGGGACGATCCAAGAGACCCAGTACTTC.

The chain couples TRBV18 to TRBJ2-2, with D perhaps being TRBD1 or TRBD2 (6 bases each). The CDR3 runs to 15 residues. V shed 1 base and J shed 6 bases, with 12 bases lying between them. The germline gives CDR1 KGHSH, CDR2 LQKENI. CDR3: CASSPRPGEAGELFF. CDR3 bases: TGTGCCAGCTCACCACGCCCAGGGGAGGCCGGGGAGCTGTTTTTT.

The chain carries TRBV27 and TRBJ1-1, with D perhaps TRBD1 (6 bases). Trimming left V 3 bases short and J 1 base short, with 21 bases between. This CDR3 contains 18 residues. Looked up from germline, CDR1 is MNHEY and CDR2 is SMNVEV (reference sequence). The CDR3 nucleotides are TGTGCCAGCAGTTTTACGAGGCAGGGGACGAGGAAGAACACTGAAGCTTTCTTT. This translates into CASSFTRQGTRKNTEAFF.